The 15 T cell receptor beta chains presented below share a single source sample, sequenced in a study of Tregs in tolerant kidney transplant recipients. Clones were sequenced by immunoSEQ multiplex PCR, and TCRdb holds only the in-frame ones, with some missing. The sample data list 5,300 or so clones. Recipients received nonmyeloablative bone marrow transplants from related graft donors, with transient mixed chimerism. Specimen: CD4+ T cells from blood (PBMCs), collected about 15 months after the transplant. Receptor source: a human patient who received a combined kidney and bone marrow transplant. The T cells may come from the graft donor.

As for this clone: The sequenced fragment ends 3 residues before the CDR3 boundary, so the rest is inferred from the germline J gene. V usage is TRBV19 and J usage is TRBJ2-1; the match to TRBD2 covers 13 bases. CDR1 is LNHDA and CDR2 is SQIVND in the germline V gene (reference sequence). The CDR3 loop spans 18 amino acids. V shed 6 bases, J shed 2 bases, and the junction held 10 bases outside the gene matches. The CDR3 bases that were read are TGTGCCAGTAGATCCTGGACTAGCGGGGGCGATACCTACAATGAG. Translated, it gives CASRSWTSGGDTYNE. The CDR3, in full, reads CASRSWTSGGDTYNEQFF.

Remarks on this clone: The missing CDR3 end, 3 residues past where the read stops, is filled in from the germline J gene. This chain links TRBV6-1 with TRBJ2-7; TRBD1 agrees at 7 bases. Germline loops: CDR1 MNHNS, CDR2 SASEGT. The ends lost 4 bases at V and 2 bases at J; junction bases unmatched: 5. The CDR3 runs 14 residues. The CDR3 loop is CASSGNRGPYEQYF. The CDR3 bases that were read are TGTGCCAGCAGTGGTAACAGGGGACCCTACGAG.

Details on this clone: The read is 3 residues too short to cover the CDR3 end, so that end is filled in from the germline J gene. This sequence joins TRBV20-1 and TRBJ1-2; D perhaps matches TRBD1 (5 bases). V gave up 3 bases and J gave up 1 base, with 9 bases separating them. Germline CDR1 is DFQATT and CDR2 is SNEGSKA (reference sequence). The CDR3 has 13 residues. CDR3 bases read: TGCAGTGCTAGGGTCCAGGGTAACTATGGC. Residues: CSARVQGNYG. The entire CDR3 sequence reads CSARVQGNYGYTF.

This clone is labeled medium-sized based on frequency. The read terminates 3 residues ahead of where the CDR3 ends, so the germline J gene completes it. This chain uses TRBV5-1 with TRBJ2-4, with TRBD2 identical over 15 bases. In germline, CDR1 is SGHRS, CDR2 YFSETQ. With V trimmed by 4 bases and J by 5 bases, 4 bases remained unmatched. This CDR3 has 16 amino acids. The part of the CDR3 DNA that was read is TGCGCCAGCAGCCCTGGACTAGCGGGAGGGCAAAACATT. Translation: CASSPGLAGGQNI. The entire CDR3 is CASSPGLAGGQNIQYF.

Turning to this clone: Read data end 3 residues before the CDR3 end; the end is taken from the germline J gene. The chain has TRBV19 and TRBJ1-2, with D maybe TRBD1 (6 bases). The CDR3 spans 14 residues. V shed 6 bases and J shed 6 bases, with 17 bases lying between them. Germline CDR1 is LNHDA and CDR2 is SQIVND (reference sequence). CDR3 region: CASSSRGAINGYTF. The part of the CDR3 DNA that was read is TGTGCCAGTAGCAGCAGGGGCGCGATTAATGGC.

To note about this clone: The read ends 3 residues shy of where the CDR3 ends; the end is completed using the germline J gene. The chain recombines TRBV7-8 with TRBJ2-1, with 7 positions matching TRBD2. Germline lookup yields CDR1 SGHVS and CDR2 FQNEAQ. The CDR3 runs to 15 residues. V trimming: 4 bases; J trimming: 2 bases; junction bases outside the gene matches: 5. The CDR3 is CASSSRERPYNEQFF. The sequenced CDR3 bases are TGTGCCAGCAGCTCGCGGGAGCGCCCCTACAATGAG.

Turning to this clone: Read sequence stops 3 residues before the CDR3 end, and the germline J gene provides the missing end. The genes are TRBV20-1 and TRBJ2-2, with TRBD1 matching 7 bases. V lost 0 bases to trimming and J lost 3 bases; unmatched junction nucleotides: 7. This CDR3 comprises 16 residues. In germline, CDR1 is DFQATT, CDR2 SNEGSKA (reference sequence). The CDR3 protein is CSARDSNRGYTGELFF. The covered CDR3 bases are TGCAGTGCTAGAGATAGTAACAGGGGCTACACCGGGGAG.

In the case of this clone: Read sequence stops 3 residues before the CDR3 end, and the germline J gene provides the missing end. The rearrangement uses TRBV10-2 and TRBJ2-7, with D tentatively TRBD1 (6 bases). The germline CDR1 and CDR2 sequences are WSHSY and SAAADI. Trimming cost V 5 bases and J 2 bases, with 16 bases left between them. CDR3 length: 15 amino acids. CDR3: CASSTPGQSTYEQYF. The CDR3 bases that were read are TGCGCCAGCAGTACCCCAGGACAGAGTACCTACGAG.

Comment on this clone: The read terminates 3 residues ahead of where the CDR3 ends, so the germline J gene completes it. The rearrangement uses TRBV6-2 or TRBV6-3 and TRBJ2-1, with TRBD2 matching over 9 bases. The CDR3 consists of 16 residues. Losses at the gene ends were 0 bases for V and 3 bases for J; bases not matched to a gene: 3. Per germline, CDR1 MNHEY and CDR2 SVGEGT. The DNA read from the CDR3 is TGTGCCAGCAGTTACTCCCCGCGGGAGGGCTACAATGAG. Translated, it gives CASSYSPREGYNE. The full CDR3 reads CASSYSPREGYNEQFF.

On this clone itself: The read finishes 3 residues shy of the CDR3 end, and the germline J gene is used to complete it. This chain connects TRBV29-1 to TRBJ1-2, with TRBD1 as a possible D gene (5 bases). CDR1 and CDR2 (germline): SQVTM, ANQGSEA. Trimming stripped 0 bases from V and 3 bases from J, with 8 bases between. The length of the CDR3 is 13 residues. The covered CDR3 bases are TGCAGCGTTGAAGACCCGACAGACTATGGC. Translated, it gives CSVEDPTDYG. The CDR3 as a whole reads CSVEDPTDYGYTF.

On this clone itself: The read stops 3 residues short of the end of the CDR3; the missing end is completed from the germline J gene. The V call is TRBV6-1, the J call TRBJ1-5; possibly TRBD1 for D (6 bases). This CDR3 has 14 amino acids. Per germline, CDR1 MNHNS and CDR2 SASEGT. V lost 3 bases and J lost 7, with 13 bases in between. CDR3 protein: CASSDRGGGQPQHF. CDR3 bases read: TGTGCCAGCAGTGACAGGGGAGGAGGACAGCCC.

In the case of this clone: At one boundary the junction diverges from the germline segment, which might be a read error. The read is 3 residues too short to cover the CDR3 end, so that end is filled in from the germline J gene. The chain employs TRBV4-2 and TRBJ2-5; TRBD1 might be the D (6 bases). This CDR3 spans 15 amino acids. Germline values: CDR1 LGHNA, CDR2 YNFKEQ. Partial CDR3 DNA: TGCGCCAGCAGATCCCGGGACACCCTTCAAGAGACC. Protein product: CASRSRDTLQET. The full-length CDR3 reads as CASRSRDTLQETQYF.

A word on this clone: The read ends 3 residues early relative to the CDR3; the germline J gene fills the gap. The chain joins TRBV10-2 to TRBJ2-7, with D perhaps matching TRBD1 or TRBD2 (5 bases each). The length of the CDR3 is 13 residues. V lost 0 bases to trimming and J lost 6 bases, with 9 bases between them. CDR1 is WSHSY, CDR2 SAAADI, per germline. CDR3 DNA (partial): TGCGCCAGCAGTGAGTCGATGAGGGGCGAG. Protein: CASSESMRGE. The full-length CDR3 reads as CASSESMRGEQYF.

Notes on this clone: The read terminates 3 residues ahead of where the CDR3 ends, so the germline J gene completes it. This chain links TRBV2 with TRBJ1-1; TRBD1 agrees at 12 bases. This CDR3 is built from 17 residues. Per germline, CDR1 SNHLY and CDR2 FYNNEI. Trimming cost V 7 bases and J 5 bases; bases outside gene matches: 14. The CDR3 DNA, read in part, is TGTGCCAGCATGAGGGGTGGGACAGGGGGCGTGTGGACTGAA. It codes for CASMRGGTGGVWTE. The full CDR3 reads CASMRGGTGGVWTEAFF. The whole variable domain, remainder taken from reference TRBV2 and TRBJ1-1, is EPEVTQTPSHQVTQMGQEVILRCVPISNHLYFYWYRQILGQKVEFLVSFYNNEISEKSEIFDDQFSVERPDGSNFTLKIRSTKLEDSAMYFCASMRGGTGGVWTEAFFGQGTRLTVV.

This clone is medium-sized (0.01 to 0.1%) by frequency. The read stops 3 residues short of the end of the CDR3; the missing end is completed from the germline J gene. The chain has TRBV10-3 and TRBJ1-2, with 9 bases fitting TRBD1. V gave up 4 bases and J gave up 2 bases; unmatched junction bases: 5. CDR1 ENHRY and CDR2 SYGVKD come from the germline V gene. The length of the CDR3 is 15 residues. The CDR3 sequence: CAISGDREVNYGYTF. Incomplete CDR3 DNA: TGTGCCATCAGTGGGGACAGGGAGGTCAACTATGGC.